The present T cell receptor beta chain was sequenced within a study of response to subunit inactivated influenza vaccine. TCRdb fed the RT-PCR reads into MiXCR, producing one record per CDR3 protein. This table has 650,000 to 800,000 distinct CDR3 sequences, 11% to 15% appearing once. Concerning this clonotype: What it binds is unknown.

Study-wide results and caveats: Authors proposed each seasonal influenza vaccination draws in few new T cells.

This TCR derives from a middle-aged man who received an inactivated influenza vaccine. Sequences were derived from PBMCs from blood, sampled about 14 days before vaccination.

The CDR3 region is CSASWRYGADTQYF. DNA of the CDR3: TGCAGTGCTAGTTGGCGATACGGCGCAGATACGCAGTATTTT. This chain links TRBV20-1 with TRBJ2-3, with D hard to call. Per the germline V gene, CDR1 is DFQATT and CDR2 is SNEGSKA (reference sequence). Trimming removed 3 bases at V and 4 bases at J, with 14 bases between. The CDR3 is made up of 14 amino acids.